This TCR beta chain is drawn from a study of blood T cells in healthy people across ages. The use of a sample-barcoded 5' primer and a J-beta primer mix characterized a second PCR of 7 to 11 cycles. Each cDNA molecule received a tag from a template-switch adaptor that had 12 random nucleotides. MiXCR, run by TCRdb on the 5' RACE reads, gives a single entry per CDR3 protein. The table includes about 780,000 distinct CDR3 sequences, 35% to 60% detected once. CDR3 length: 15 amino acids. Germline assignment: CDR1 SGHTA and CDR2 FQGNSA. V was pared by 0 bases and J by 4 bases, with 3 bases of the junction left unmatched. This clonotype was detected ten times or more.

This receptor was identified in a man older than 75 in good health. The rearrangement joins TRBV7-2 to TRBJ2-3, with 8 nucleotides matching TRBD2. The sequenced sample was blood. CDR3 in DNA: TGTGCCAGCAGCTTAGCGAGCGGGGGCCCAGATACGCAGTATTTT. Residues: CASSLASGGPDTQYF. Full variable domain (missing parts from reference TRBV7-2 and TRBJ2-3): GAGVSQSPSNKVTEKGKDVELRCDPISGHTALYWYRQSLGQGLEFLIYFQGNSAPDKSGLPSDRFSAERTGGSVSTLTIQRTQQEDSAVYLCASSLASGGPDTQYFGPGTRLTVL.